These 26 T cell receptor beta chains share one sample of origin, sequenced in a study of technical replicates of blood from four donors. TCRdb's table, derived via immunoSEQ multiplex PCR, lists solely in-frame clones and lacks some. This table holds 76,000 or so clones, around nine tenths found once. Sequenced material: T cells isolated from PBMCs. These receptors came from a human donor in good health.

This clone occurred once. The CDR3 coding sequence is TGCGCCAGCAGCCAAGCCACAGGGGTCTACGAGCAGTACTTC. Translated: CASSQATGVYEQYF. This chain links TRBV4-1 with TRBJ2-7; TRBD1 agrees at 7 bases. This CDR3 is built from 14 residues. Looked up from germline, CDR1 is MGHRA and CDR2 is YSYEKL. V lost 1 base, J lost 3 bases, and 3 bases stayed unmatched.

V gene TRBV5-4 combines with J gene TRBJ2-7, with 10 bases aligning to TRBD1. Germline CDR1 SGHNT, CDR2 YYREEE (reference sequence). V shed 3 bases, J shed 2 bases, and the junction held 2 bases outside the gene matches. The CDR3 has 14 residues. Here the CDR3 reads CASSSGQGAYEQYF. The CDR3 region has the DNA TGTGCCAGCAGCTCCGGACAGGGGGCCTACGAGCAGTACTTC. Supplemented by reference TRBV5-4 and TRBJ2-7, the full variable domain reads ETGVTQSPTHLIKTRGQQVTLRCSSQSGHNTVSWYQQALGQGPQFIFQYYREEENGRGNFPPRFSGLQFPNYSSELNVNALELDDSALYLCASSSGQGAYEQYFGPGTRLTVT.

The CDR3 region is CASSRQGSYYEQYF. The CDR3 coding sequence is TGTGCCAGTAGCCGACAGGGGTCTTACTACGAGCAGTACTTC. The rearrangement joins TRBV19 to TRBJ2-7; 8 bases fit TRBD1. The CDR3 has 14 amino acids. Germline V gene lookup returns CDR1 LNHDA and CDR2 SQIVND (reference sequence). V gave up 6 bases and J gave up 3 bases; unmatched junction bases: 7.

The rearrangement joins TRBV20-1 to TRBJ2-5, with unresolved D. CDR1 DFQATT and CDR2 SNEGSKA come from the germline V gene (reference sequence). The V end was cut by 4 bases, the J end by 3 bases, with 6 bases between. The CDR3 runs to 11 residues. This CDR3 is CSATFKETQYF. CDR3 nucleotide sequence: TGCAGTGCTACTTTTAAAGAGACCCAGTACTTC.

CDR3 sequence reads: CASSNRDRDGNQPQHF. In DNA, the CDR3 is TGTGCCAGTAGTAACCGGGACAGGGACGGCAATCAGCCCCAGCATTTT. J is TRBJ1-5 and V is TRBV19, with 9 positions matching TRBD1. Losses at the gene ends were 4 bases for V and 2 bases for J; bases not matched to a gene: 6. The CDR3 extends over 16 amino acids. From germline, CDR1 is LNHDA and CDR2 SQIVND (reference sequence).

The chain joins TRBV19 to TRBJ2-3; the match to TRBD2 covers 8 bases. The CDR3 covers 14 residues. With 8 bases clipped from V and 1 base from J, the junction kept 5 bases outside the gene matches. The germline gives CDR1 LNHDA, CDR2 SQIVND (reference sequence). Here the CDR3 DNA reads TGTGCCAGTCAAAAAGCGGGAGGCACAGATACGCAGTATTTT. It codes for CASQKAGGTDTQYF. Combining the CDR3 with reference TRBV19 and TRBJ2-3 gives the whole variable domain DGGITQSPKYLFRKEGQNVTLSCEQNLNHDAMYWYRQDPGQGLRLIYYSQIVNDFQKGDIAEGYSVSREKKESFPLTVTSAQKNPTAFYLCASQKAGGTDTQYFGPGTRLTVL.

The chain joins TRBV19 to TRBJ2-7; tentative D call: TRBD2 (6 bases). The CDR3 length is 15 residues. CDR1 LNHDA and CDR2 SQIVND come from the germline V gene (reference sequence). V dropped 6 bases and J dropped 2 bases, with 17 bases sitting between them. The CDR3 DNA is TGTGCCAGTAGCCCTATTGTCGGGAGTACCTACGAGCAGTACTTC. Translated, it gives CASSPIVGSTYEQYF. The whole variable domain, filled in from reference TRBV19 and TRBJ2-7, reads DGGITQSPKYLFRKEGQNVTLSCEQNLNHDAMYWYRQDPGQGLRLIYYSQIVNDFQKGDIAEGYSVSREKKESFPLTVTSAQKNPTAFYLCASSPIVGSTYEQYFGPGTRLTVT.

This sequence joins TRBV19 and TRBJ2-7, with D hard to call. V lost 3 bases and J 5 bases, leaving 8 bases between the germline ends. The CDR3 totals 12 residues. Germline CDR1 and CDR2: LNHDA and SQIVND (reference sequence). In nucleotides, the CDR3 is TGTGCCAGTAGTATCCGAGGTAACGAGCAGTACTTC. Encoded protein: CASSIRGNEQYF.

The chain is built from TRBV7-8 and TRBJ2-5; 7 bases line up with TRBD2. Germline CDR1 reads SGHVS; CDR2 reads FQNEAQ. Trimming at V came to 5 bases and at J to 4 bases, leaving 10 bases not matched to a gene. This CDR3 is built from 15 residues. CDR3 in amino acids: CASSGVVGGGETQYF. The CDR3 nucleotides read TGTGCCAGCAGCGGGGTTGTGGGGGGGGGAGAGACCCAGTACTTC.

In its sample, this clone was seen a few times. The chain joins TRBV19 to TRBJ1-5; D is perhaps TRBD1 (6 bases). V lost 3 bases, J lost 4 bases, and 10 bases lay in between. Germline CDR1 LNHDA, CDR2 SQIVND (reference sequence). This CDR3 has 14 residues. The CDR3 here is CASSIGQPNQPQHF. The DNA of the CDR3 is TGTGCCAGTAGTATCGGACAGCCGAATCAGCCCCAGCATTTT. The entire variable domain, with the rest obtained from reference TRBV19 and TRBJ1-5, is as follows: DGGITQSPKYLFRKEGQNVTLSCEQNLNHDAMYWYRQDPGQGLRLIYYSQIVNDFQKGDIAEGYSVSREKKESFPLTVTSAQKNPTAFYLCASSIGQPNQPQHFGDGTRLSIL.

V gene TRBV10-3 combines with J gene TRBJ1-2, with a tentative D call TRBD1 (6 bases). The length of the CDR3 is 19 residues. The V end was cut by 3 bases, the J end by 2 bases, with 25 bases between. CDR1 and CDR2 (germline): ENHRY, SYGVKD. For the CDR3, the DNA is TGTGCCATCAGTGATATCGGTGGAACCGGACAGCCCCCGAACTATGGCTACACCTTC. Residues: CAISDIGGTGQPPNYGYTF.

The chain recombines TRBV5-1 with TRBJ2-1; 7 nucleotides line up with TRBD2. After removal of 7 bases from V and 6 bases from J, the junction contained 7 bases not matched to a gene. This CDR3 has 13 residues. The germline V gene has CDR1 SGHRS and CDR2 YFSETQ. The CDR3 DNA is TGCGCCAGCCAGCGGGATTGGGGCAATGAGCAGTTCTTC. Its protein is CASQRDWGNEQFF.

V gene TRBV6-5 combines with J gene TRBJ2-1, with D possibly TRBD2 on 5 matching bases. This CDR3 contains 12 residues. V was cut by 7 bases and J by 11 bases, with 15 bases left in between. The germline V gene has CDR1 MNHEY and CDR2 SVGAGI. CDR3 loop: CASIAPGSKQFF. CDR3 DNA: TGTGCCAGCATTGCTCCGGGATCAAAGCAGTTCTTC.

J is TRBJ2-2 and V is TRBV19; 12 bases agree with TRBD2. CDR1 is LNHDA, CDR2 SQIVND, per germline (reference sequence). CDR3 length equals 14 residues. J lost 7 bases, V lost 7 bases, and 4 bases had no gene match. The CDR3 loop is CASTRTSGDGELFF. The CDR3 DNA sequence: TGTGCCAGTACCCGGACTAGCGGGGACGGGGAGCTGTTTTTT.

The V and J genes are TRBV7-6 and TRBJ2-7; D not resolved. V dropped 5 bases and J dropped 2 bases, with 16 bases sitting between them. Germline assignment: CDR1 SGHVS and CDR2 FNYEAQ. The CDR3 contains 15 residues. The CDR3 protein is CASSRERNRTYEQYF. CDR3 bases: TGTGCCAGCAGCCGAGAACGTAACAGAACCTACGAGCAGTACTTC.

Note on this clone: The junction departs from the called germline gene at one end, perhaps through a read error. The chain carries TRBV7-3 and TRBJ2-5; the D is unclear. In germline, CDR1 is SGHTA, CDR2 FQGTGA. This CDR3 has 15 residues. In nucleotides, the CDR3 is TGTGCCAGCAGCCTAACCCCCCAGACACAAGAGACCCAGTACTTC. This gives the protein CASSLTPQTQETQYF.

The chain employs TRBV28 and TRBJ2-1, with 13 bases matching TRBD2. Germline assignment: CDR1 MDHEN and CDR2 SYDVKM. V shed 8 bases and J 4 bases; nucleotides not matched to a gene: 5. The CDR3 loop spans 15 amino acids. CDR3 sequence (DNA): TGTGCCAGCTTGACGGGACTAGCGGGATACAATGAGCAGTTCTTC. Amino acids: CASLTGLAGYNEQFF.

CDR3 in amino acids: CASSPQESDTEAFF. The CDR3, as DNA: TGTGCCAGCAGCCCACAGGAATCTGACACTGAAGCTTTCTTT. The V call is TRBV6-1, the J call TRBJ1-1, with D possibly being TRBD1 (5 bases). The germline V gene encodes CDR1 MNHNS and CDR2 SASEGT. CDR3 length equals 14 residues. V was cut by 6 bases and J by 3 bases, with 14 bases left in between.

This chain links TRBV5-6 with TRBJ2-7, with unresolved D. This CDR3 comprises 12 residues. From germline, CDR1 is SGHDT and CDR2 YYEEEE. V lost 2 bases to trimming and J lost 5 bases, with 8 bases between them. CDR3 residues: CASSFGQNEQYF. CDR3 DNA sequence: TGTGCCAGCAGCTTTGGCCAAAACGAGCAGTACTTC.

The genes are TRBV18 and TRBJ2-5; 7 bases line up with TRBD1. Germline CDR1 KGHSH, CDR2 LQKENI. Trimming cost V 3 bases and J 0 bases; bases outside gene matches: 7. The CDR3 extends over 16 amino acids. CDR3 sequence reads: CASSPTGWGNQETQYF. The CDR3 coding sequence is TGTGCCAGCTCACCGACAGGGTGGGGGAACCAAGAGACCCAGTACTTC. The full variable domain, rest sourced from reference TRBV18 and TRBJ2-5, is NAGVMQNPRHLVRRRGQEARLRCSPMKGHSHVYWYRQLPEEGLKFMVYLQKENIIDESGMPKERFSAEFPKEGPSILRIQQVVRGDSAAYFCASSPTGWGNQETQYFGPGTRLLVL.

CDR3: CAISEFSQGVRETQYF. In DNA, the CDR3 is TGTGCCATCAGTGAGTTTTCACAGGGGGTCAGGGAGACCCAGTACTTC. The chain uses TRBV10-3 and TRBJ2-5; 8 bases match TRBD1. The CDR3 is 16 residues long. V dropped 1 base and J dropped 5; count of bases not matched to a gene: 9. Per germline, CDR1 ENHRY and CDR2 SYGVKD.

CDR3 sequence: CASSADLRYSYEQYF. Here the CDR3 DNA reads TGTGCCAGCAGCGCGGACTTACGGTACTCCTACGAGCAGTACTTC. This chain links TRBV2 with TRBJ2-7; a weak D match, TRBD2 (5 bases). V was pared by 6 bases and J by 0 bases, with 15 bases between. Germline values: CDR1 SNHLY, CDR2 FYNNEI. The length of the CDR3 is 15 residues.

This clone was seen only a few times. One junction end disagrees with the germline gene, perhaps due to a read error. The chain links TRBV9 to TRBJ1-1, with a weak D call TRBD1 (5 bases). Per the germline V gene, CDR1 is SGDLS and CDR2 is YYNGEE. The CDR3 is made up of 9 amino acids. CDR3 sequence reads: CASSELRVF. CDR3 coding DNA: TGTGCCAGCAGCGAGCTCAGGGTCTTT. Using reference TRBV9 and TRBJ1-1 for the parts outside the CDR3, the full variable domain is DSGVTQTPKHLITATGQRVTLRCSPRSGDLSVYWYQQSLDQGLQFLIQYYNGEERAKGNILERFSAQQFPDLHSELNLSSLELGDSALYFCASSELRVFGQGTRLTVV.

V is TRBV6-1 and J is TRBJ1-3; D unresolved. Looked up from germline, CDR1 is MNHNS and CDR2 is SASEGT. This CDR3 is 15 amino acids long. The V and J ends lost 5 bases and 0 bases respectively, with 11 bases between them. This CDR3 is CASSRRVSSGNTIYF. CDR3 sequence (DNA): TGTGCCAGCAGTAGGAGAGTTAGCTCTGGAAACACCATATATTTT.

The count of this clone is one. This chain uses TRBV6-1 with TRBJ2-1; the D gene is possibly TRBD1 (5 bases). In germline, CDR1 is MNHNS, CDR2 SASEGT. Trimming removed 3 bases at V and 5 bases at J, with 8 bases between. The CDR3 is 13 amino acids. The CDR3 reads CASSDDSNNEQFF. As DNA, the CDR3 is TGTGCCAGCAGTGATGACAGTAACAATGAGCAGTTCTTC.

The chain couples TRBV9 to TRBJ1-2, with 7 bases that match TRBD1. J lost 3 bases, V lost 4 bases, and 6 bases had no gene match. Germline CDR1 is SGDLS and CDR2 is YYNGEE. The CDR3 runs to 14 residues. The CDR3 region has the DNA TGTGCCAGCAGCCAGACAGGGAAGGACTATGGCTACACCTTC. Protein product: CASSQTGKDYGYTF.